Listed below are T cell receptor beta chains from one sample, sequenced in a study of blood T cell repertoires in COVID-19. Libraries were prepared by immunoSEQ multiplex PCR; TCRdb keeps only in-frame clonotypes and omits some of them. The table has under 200,000 clones, 82% seen once; the top ten hold roughly 7.1%. Sequencing input: peripheral blood. Receptors originate from a woman aged 55-75 years with COVID-19, enrolled during active disease. CDR3s include the opening cysteine and the closing phenylalanine or tryptophan. Fields, in order: J gene, D gene, V gene, clone size, CDR3 protein, CDR3 DNA. D genes are given only for firm matches. Some rows have no size entry. The others give once, few or many, or a class for an expanded clone.

J gene: TRBJ2-1; D gene: TRBD2; V gene: TRBV6-6; clone size: .; CDR3 protein: CASSYGREGDYNEQFF; CDR3 DNA: TGTGCCAGCAGTTACGGGCGGGAGGGCGACTACAATGAGCAGTTCTTC
J gene: TRBJ2-3; D gene: .; V gene: TRBV4-3; clone size: .; CDR3 protein: CASSQSRGDTQYF; CDR3 DNA: TGCGCCAGCAGCCAATCCCGGGGGGATACGCAGTATTTT
J gene: TRBJ1-1; D gene: .; V gene: TRBV11-2; clone size: .; CDR3 protein: CASSLGQGGTEAFF; CDR3 DNA: TGTGCCAGCAGCTTAGGGCAGGGAGGCACTGAAGCTTTCTTT
J gene: TRBJ1-5; D gene: .; V gene: TRBV5-4; clone size: .; CDR3 protein: CASSFSGSRYSNQPQHF; CDR3 DNA: TGTGCCAGCAGCTTCTCAGGGTCGAGGTATAGCAATCAGCCCCAGCATTTT
J gene: TRBJ2-1; D gene: .; V gene: TRBV9; clone size: .; CDR3 protein: CASSVAPNNEQFF; CDR3 DNA: TGTGCCAGCAGCGTAGCACCTAACAATGAGCAGTTCTTC
J gene: TRBJ1-2; D gene: .; V gene: TRBV12-3/TRBV12-4; clone size: .; CDR3 protein: CASSISGDYGYTF; CDR3 DNA: TGTGCCAGCAGCATATCGGGAGACTATGGCTACACCTTC
J gene: TRBJ2-3; D gene: TRBD2; V gene: TRBV4-2; clone size: once; CDR3 protein: CASSQDQAGGLTDTQYF; CDR3 DNA: TGTGCCAGCAGCCAAGATCAGGCGGGAGGGCTCACAGATACGCAGTATTTT
J gene: TRBJ2-5; D gene: TRBD1; V gene: TRBV27; clone size: .; CDR3 protein: CASSSIGQEPQETQYF; CDR3 DNA: TGTGCCAGCAGTTCCATCGGACAGGAGCCGCAAGAGACCCAGTACTTC
J gene: TRBJ2-5; D gene: TRBD1; V gene: TRBV28; clone size: .; CDR3 protein: CASSSSTGGGETQYF; CDR3 DNA: TGTGCCAGCAGTTCGTCGACAGGGGGTGGAGAGACCCAGTACTTC
J gene: TRBJ2-3; D gene: .; V gene: TRBV5-6; clone size: once; CDR3 protein: CASSFQGLGLDTQYF; CDR3 DNA: TGTGCCAGCAGCTTTCAGGGGCTGGGTTTAGATACGCAGTATTTT
J gene: TRBJ1-6; D gene: TRBD1; V gene: TRBV3-1/TRBV3-2; clone size: .; CDR3 protein: CASSPTGQGRGSPLHF; CDR3 DNA: TGTGCCAGCAGCCCCACCGGACAGGGACGCGGTTCACCCCTCCACTTT
J gene: TRBJ2-2; D gene: TRBD2; V gene: TRBV5-1; clone size: few; CDR3 protein: CASSKQAGANTGELFF; CDR3 DNA: TGCGCCAGCAGCAAGCAAGCGGGGGCGAACACCGGGGAGCTGTTTTTT
J gene: TRBJ1-3; D gene: .; V gene: TRBV7-9; clone size: .; CDR3 protein: CAIFASSSPGNTIYF; CDR3 DNA: TGTGCCATTTTCGCGTCTTCATCCCCTGGAAACACCATATATTTT